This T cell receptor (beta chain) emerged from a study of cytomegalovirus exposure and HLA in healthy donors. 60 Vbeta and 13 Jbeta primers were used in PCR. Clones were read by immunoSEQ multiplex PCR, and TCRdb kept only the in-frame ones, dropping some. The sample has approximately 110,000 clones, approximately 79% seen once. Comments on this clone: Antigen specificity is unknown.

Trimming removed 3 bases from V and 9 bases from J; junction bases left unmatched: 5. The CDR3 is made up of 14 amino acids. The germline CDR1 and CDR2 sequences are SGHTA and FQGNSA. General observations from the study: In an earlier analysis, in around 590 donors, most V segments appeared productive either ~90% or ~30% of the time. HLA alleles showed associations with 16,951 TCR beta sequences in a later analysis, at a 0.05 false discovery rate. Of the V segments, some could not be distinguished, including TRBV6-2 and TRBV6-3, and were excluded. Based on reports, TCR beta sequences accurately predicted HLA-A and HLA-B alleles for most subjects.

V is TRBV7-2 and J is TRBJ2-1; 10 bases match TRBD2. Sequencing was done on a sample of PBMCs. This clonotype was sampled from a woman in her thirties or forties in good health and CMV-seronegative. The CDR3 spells CASSFLAGEGEQFF. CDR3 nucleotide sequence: TGTGCCAGCAGCTTTCTAGCGGGAGAGGGTGAGCAGTTCTTC.